This entry describes one T cell receptor (beta chain). In the original analysis: Amplified reference gene primers provided the basis for estimating nucleated cell counts. Measured with immunoSEQ multiplex PCR; TCRdb has only the in-frame clones, and not every one. V and J calls and clone size are given by that table; D and trimming were obtained from the DNA. Found here are about 160,000 clones, less than 90% of them singletons; the top ten hold under 4.5%. These data come from a study of blood T cell repertoires in COVID-19. V was pared by 5 bases and J by 0 bases, with 4 bases of the junction left unmatched. The CDR3 runs 15 residues. Germline V gives CDR1 MNHNY, CDR2 SVGAGI (reference sequence).

The TCR comes from a woman between 45 and 65 years old who had recovered from COVID-19. Sequencing used PBMCs or T cells enriched from blood (not recorded which). The genes are TRBV6-6 and TRBJ2-3, with 8 bases identical to TRBD2. The CDR3 nucleotides read TGTGCCAGCAGTCCAAGCGGGGGCAGCACAGATACGCAGTATTTT. The encoded protein is CASSPSGGSTDTQYF.